These 32 T cell receptor beta chains share one sample of origin, sequenced in a study of blood T cell repertoires in COVID-19. Sequencing was performed with immunoSEQ multiplex PCR; in TCRdb, only in-frame clones are kept and a portion is missing. The sample shows about 270,000 clones, around 90% of them seen only once. Sequenced input: peripheral blood. The receptor source for this set is a man aged 50 to 60 with acute or convalescent COVID-19.

This clone was detected once. This chain joins TRBV19 and TRBJ1-1; D remains ambiguous. V was clipped by 10 bases and J by 1 base, with 16 bases between them. CDR3 length equals 14 residues. Germline CDR1 LNHDA, CDR2 SQIVND (reference sequence). The CDR3 nucleotides read TGTGCCACTACTCAACGGAGGGAGAACACTGAAGCTTTCTTT. Translation: CATTQRRENTEAFF.

The chain recombines TRBV7-9 with TRBJ1-5; D call uncertain. Trimming removed 0 bases at V and 4 bases at J, with 4 bases between. Germline V gives CDR1 SEHNR, CDR2 FQNEAQ (reference sequence). This CDR3 is built from 13 residues. The CDR3 nucleotides read TGTGCCAGCAGCTTAGCGTATAATCAGCCCCAGCATTTT. Encoded protein: CASSLAYNQPQHF.

J is TRBJ2-1 and V is TRBV9; D not certain. V was trimmed by 0 bases and J by 6 bases, leaving 13 bases between them. The CDR3 consists of 15 residues. Germline V gene sequence: CDR1 SGDLS, CDR2 YYNGEE. The CDR3: CASSVADAASNEQFF. CDR3 coding DNA: TGTGCCAGCAGCGTAGCTGATGCTGCGAGCAATGAGCAGTTCTTC. Full variable domain (missing parts from reference TRBV9 and TRBJ2-1): DSGVTQTPKHLITATGQRVTLRCSPRSGDLSVYWYQQSLDQGLQFLIQYYNGEERAKGNILERFSAQQFPDLHSELNLSSLELGDSALYFCASSVADAASNEQFFGPGTRLTVL.

This clone was detected only once. This chain connects TRBV30 to TRBJ2-1; 15 bases map to TRBD2. The CDR3 has 14 amino acids. The J segment lost 15 bases and the V segment lost 2 bases, leaving 8 bases of the junction unmatched. Germline lookup yields CDR1 GTSNPN and CDR2 SVGIG (reference sequence). The CDR3 here is CAWSRTSGGAVRFF. CDR3 DNA: TGTGCCTGGAGTCGGACTAGCGGGGGGGCCGTTCGGTTCTTC.

This chain uses TRBV7-6 with TRBJ2-1; TRBD2 matches 7 bases. Germline assignment: CDR1 SGHVS and CDR2 FNYEAQ. Trimming at V came to 5 bases and at J to 10 bases, leaving 17 bases not matched to a gene. The CDR3 contains 16 residues. Here the CDR3 reads CASSVIQRGLAGEQFF. The CDR3, as DNA: TGTGCCAGCAGCGTAATTCAGCGGGGTCTGGCGGGGGAGCAGTTCTTC.

The rearrangement joins TRBV6-5 to TRBJ2-5; D might be TRBD2 (7 bases). CDR1 MNHEY and CDR2 SVGAGI come from the germline V gene. This CDR3 has 15 amino acids. V was trimmed by 7 bases and J by 5 bases, leaving 20 bases between them. The CDR3 DNA follows: TGTGCCAGCATACGGGATACGGGGGGCCTGGAGACCCAGTACTTC. Translated, it gives CASIRDTGGLETQYF.

The rearrangement joins TRBV6-5 to TRBJ2-5, with TRBD1 matching over 7 bases. The CDR3 is 13 amino acids. Germline-derived CDR1 and CDR2 are MNHEY and SVGAGI. V lost 0 bases and J lost 5; bases outside the gene matches: 0. CDR3 protein: CASSYSGGETQYF. The CDR3 region has the DNA TGTGCCAGCAGTTACTCAGGGGGCGAGACCCAGTACTTC.

In this sample, this clone turned up once. This rearrangement joins TRBV13 to TRBJ2-2; maybe TRBD1 (5 bases). V was shortened by 6 bases and J by 7 bases, with 12 bases between the two germline ends. Germline CDR1 is PRHDT and CDR2 is FYEKMQ (reference sequence). The CDR3 spans 13 residues. CDR3 in DNA: TGTGCCAGCAGTTTGACAGTGATCGGGGAGCTGTTTTTT. Translation gives CASSLTVIGELFF.

This sequence joins TRBV7-9 and TRBJ2-2, with TRBD1 as a possible D gene (6 bases). In germline, CDR1 is SEHNR, CDR2 FQNEAQ (reference sequence). The CDR3 is 16 amino acids. With 3 bases removed from V and 3 bases from J, the gap between germline ends came to 14 bases. In nucleotides, the CDR3 is TGTGCCAGCAGCTTTCAACCGACAGGTTACACCGGGGAGCTGTTTTTT. Protein: CASSFQPTGYTGELFF.

The chain has TRBV9 and TRBJ2-7; D perhaps matches TRBD2 (7 bases). Per germline, CDR1 SGDLS and CDR2 YYNGEE. Trimming left V 0 bases short and J 4 bases short, with 11 bases between. The CDR3 covers 14 residues. The DNA of the CDR3 is TGTGCCAGCAGCGTAGAGGGGGGGCTATACGAGCAGTACTTC. This encodes CASSVEGGLYEQYF.

The rearrangement uses TRBV15 and TRBJ2-7; D uncertain. Trimming pared 0 bases from V and 1 base from J, leaving 10 bases between. CDR3 length equals 15 residues. Germline CDR1 is LNHNV and CDR2 is YYDKDF (reference sequence). The CDR3 spells CATSRDWQNSYEQYF. The DNA of the CDR3 is TGTGCCACCAGCAGAGATTGGCAGAATTCCTACGAGCAGTACTTC.

The chain joins TRBV2 to TRBJ2-3; possibly TRBD2 for D (5 bases). The CDR3 runs to 15 residues. Trimming left V 4 bases short and J 5 bases short, with 16 bases between. In germline, CDR1 is SNHLY, CDR2 FYNNEI. As DNA, the CDR3 is TGTGCCAGCAGTGCCATGGCGGCTGAGGGAGATACGCAGTATTTT. It specifies CASSAMAAEGDTQYF.

The chain has TRBV5-1 and TRBJ2-7; possible D gene TRBD1, 5 bases. In germline, CDR1 is SGHRS, CDR2 YFSETQ. This CDR3 comprises 14 residues. Between the trimmed V and J ends, which lost 2 bases and 3 bases, there was a span of 12 bases. The CDR3 nucleotides read TGCGCCAGCAGCTTATCAGCAGGGAACTACGAGCAGTACTTC. This encodes CASSLSAGNYEQYF.

This clone was found a few times. V usage is TRBV7-2 and J usage is TRBJ2-7; 9 nucleotides line up with TRBD2. After removal of 0 bases from V and 4 bases from J, the junction contained 7 bases not matched to a gene. CDR3 length: 16 residues. Germline V gene lookup returns CDR1 SGHTA and CDR2 FQGNSA. DNA of the CDR3: TGTGCCAGCAGCTTAGCGGTAGCGGGGGTTGTTTACGAGCAGTACTTC. The encoded protein is CASSLAVAGVVYEQYF.

The rearrangement links TRBV6-6 to TRBJ2-1; TRBD2 is a possible D gene (6 bases). The CDR3 is made up of 15 amino acids. The V gene lost 2 bases and the J gene lost 2 bases, with 10 bases spanning the gap. Germline V gives CDR1 MNHNY, CDR2 SVGAGI (reference sequence). The CDR3 coding sequence is TGTGCCAGCAGTTACGGCGGGGTGACCTACAATGAGCAGTTCTTC. It yields the protein CASSYGGVTYNEQFF.

This chain connects TRBV20-1 to TRBJ1-2, with D perhaps matching TRBD1 (6 bases). Germline V gives CDR1 DFQATT, CDR2 SNEGSKA (reference sequence). Trimming took 6 bases from V and 4 from J, leaving 9 bases between them. CDR3 length equals 11 residues. The CDR3 region is CSAGTIYGYTF. CDR3 sequence (DNA): TGCAGTGCAGGGACAATCTATGGCTACACCTTC.

V is TRBV29-1 and J is TRBJ2-7; D is perhaps TRBD2 (8 bases). The V end lost 4 bases, the J end lost 6 bases, and 25 bases lay between the germline ends. Germline V gives CDR1 SQVTM, CDR2 ANQGSEA. The CDR3 runs 16 residues. The CDR3 loop reads CSVVKGQPGTRGEQYF. CDR3 sequence (DNA): TGCAGCGTTGTTAAGGGACAGCCCGGGACTAGGGGCGAGCAGTACTTC.

The J gene is TRBJ1-5, the V gene TRBV6-5; TRBD1 agrees at 8 bases. Trimming cost V 6 bases and J 0 bases; bases outside gene matches: 4. The CDR3 is 15 amino acids. CDR1 is MNHEY, CDR2 SVGAGI, per germline. CDR3 amino acids: CASRVTGGSNQPQHF. CDR3 DNA sequence: TGTGCCAGCAGGGTAACAGGGGGTAGCAATCAGCCCCAGCATTTT.

This chain's CDR3 is CASIRDSANTGELFF. In DNA, the CDR3 is TGTGCCAGCATCCGGGACAGCGCGAACACCGGGGAGCTGTTTTTT. This sequence joins TRBV7-2 and TRBJ2-2; TRBD1 aligns across 7 bases. V was clipped by 7 bases and J by 0 bases; unmatched bases: 5. The CDR3 totals 15 residues. Germline CDR1 SGHTA, CDR2 FQGNSA.

The chain employs TRBV12-3 or TRBV12-4 and TRBJ2-4; D might be TRBD2 (5 bases). Trimming stripped 7 bases from V and 0 bases from J, with 7 bases between. The length of the CDR3 is 13 residues. In DNA form, the CDR3 reads TGTGCCAGCACGGGAACAGCCAAAAACATTCAGTACTTC. This sequence encodes CASTGTAKNIQYF.

The J gene is TRBJ1-1, the V gene TRBV7-8, with D possibly matching TRBD1 (5 bases). The CDR3 sequence is 12 residues long. In germline, CDR1 is SGHVS, CDR2 FQNEAQ. Trimming took off 4 bases at V and 8 bases at J, with 11 bases between the two ends. DNA for the CDR3: TGTGCCAGCAGCTCTCAGGGAAGGGAAGCTTTCTTT. Amino acids: CASSSQGREAFF. Full variable domain (outside the CDR3, taken from reference TRBV7-8 and TRBJ1-1): GAGVSQSPRYKVAKRGQDVALRCDPISGHVSLFWYQQALGQGPEFLTYFQNEAQLDKSGLPSDRFFAERPEGSVSTLKIQRTQQEDSAVYLCASSSQGREAFFGQGTRLTVV.

Note on this clone: Possible read error: a much larger clone is one base away. Other DNA sequences within the sample encode an identical CDR3. The CDR3 loop reads CASSQERGGGQYF. The DNA for the CDR3 is TGTGCCAGCAGCCAAGAGCGGGGCGGGGGGCAGTACTTC. The chain joins TRBV3-1 (or the pseudogene TRBV3-2) to TRBJ2-7; TRBD2 aligns across 7 bases. Germline values: CDR1 LGHDT, CDR2 YNNKEL (reference sequence). This CDR3 region has 13 residues. V gave up 0 bases and J gave up 9 bases; unmatched junction bases: 5.

This sequence joins TRBV5-8 and TRBJ2-2; 7 positions agree with TRBD2. CDR1 and CDR2 from the germline V gene are SGHTS and YDEGEE. The V gene end was trimmed by 0 bases and the J gene end by 5 bases; junction bases not matched to a gene: 7. The CDR3 extends over 16 amino acids. The CDR3 is CASSLGLAVNTGELFF. The CDR3 DNA reads as TGTGCCAGCAGCTTGGGTCTAGCGGTCAATACCGGGGAGCTGTTTTTT. Full variable domain (rest looked up from reference TRBV5-8 and TRBJ2-2): EAGVTQSPTHLIKTRGQQATLRCSPISGHTSVYWYQQALGLGLQFLLWYDEGEERNRGNFPPRFSGRQFPNYSSELNVNALELEDSALYLCASSLGLAVNTGELFFGEGSRLTVL.

This clone was detected a few times. The chain joins TRBV5-1 to TRBJ1-1, with 7 bases matching TRBD1. The V and J ends lost 4 bases and 5 bases, in that order; junction bases with no gene match: 11. There are 15 residues in the CDR3. From germline, CDR1 is SGHRS and CDR2 YFSETQ. CDR3 coding DNA: TGCGCCAGCAGCCCACCGGGCAGGGGGGAGACTGAAGCTTTCTTT. Translated: CASSPPGRGETEAFF.

V gene TRBV7-8 combines with J gene TRBJ2-7; the D gene is possibly TRBD2 (6 bases). Germline assignment: CDR1 SGHVS and CDR2 FQNEAQ. CDR3 length equals 13 residues. V was shortened by 4 bases and J by 6 bases, with 13 bases between the two germline ends. The CDR3 DNA follows: TGTGCCAGCAGCTCCGCGCAGGAGGGCGAGCAGTACTTC. It is translated as CASSSAQEGEQYF.

V and J are TRBV9 and TRBJ2-7, with D perhaps TRBD1 (5 bases). The CDR3 is made up of 15 amino acids. Trimming cost V 4 bases and J 0 bases, with 14 bases left between them. Germline-derived CDR1 and CDR2 are SGDLS and YYNGEE. CDR3 sequence: CASSPTEVVSYEQYF. As DNA, the CDR3 is TGTGCCAGCAGCCCGACAGAGGTAGTCTCCTACGAGCAGTACTTC.

The chain links TRBV4-2 to TRBJ2-5, with TRBD2 identical over 7 bases. The CDR3 consists of 16 residues. Germline loops: CDR1 LGHNA, CDR2 YNFKEQ. V trimming: 0 bases; J trimming: 5 bases; junction bases outside the gene matches: 9. The CDR3 region is CASSQDTRLGGETQYF. CDR3 nucleotide sequence: TGTGCCAGCAGCCAAGATACGAGACTGGGGGGGGAGACCCAGTACTTC.

This clone was picked up a small number of times. The chain links TRBV6-1 to TRBJ2-7; 10 bases align to TRBD1. Germline V gene lookup returns CDR1 MNHNS and CDR2 SASEGT. With 2 bases clipped from V and 6 bases from J, the junction kept 10 bases outside the gene matches. This CDR3 has 16 amino acids. The CDR3 loop reads CASSELGQGFGREQYF. CDR3 bases: TGTGCCAGCAGTGAATTGGGACAGGGGTTCGGTCGCGAGCAGTACTTC.

This chain links TRBV5-5 with TRBJ1-3; D is ambiguous. This CDR3 has 15 residues. The germline V gene encodes CDR1 SGHKS and CDR2 YYEKEE (reference sequence). V gave up 1 base and J gave up 0 bases, with 8 bases separating them. In nucleotides, the CDR3 is TGTGCCAGCAGCTTGCGCCAGGACTCTGGAAACACCATATATTTT. It is translated as CASSLRQDSGNTIYF.

This chain joins TRBV7-9 and TRBJ1-6; 8 bases map to TRBD1. The CDR3 is made up of 13 amino acids. After removal of 7 bases from V and 8 bases from J, the junction contained 4 bases not matched to a gene. Germline V gene sequence: CDR1 SEHNR, CDR2 FQNEAQ (reference sequence). The CDR3 nucleotides are TGTGCCAGCACCAAGACAGGGGATTCACCCCTCCACTTT. Translating it yields CASTKTGDSPLHF.

The CDR3 DNA reads TGTGCCAGCAGCGTCGGGTGGACAGGGGGTAAAGAGACCCAGTACTTC. The encoded protein is CASSVGWTGGKETQYF. The chain recombines TRBV5-4 with TRBJ2-5; 10 positions match TRBD1. Germline V lookup: CDR1 SGHNT, CDR2 YYREEE (reference sequence). The CDR3 is 16 residues long. V lost 4 bases to trimming and J lost 3 bases; unmatched junction nucleotides: 9.

The J gene is TRBJ2-6, the V gene TRBV30; D not certain. V gave up 5 bases and J gave up 1 base, with 6 bases separating them. Germline V gives CDR1 GTSNPN, CDR2 SVGIG (reference sequence). This CDR3 has 13 residues. This CDR3 reads CAWSRSGANVLTF. The CDR3 nucleotides read TGTGCCTGGTCCCGGTCTGGGGCCAACGTCCTGACTTTC.